This TCR beta chain was sequenced for a study of T cells in localized non-small cell lung cancer. The table came from immunoSEQ multiplex PCR; TCRdb's copy has only in-frame clones and leaves some out. Of about 26,000 clones in the sample, 81% are singletons; the top ten hold approximately 9.7%. The CDR3 runs 22 residues. Concerning this clone: Antigen: not known.

The study, taken as a whole, reports: Tumor samples were not multi-region, leaving intratumor heterogeneity unexcluded. Tumor trailed uninvolved adjacent lung in T cell clonality, which peaked there. When the top 100 tumor clones were examined, a median around 61 of them also appeared in the adjacent lung, which was paired and uninvolved.

V gene TRBV21-1 combines with J gene TRBJ1-1; the table's D call of TRBD1 was not tested on the DNA. TRBV21-1 is noted as a pseudogene. Sequences were derived from peripheral blood, sampled before any cancer treatment. The origin of this receptor is a man aged 40 to 69 with stage III squamous cell lung carcinoma. The CDR3 sequence: CASSKAPTGDRDQIKENTEAFF. The CDR3 DNA follows: TGTGCCAGCAGCAAAGCTCCTACCGGAGACAGGGATCAGATAAAGGAGAACACTGAAGCTTTCTTT.